These 17 T cell receptor beta chains share one sample of origin, sequenced in a study of T cells after somatic rescue of genetic block. TCRdb keeps only in-frame clones here, not all; method: immunoSEQ multiplex PCR. This sample has 10,000 to 15,000 clones; around 71% occur once, and the top ten carry approximately 12%. The source material was peripheral blood mononuclear cells (PBMCs). These receptors came from a boy between 10 and 17 years old.

The V call is TRBV7-6, the J call TRBJ1-5; the match to TRBD1 covers 8 bases. The J segment lost 2 bases and the V segment lost 4 bases, leaving 4 bases of the junction unmatched. The CDR3 is 15 residues long. Germline V gene sequence: CDR1 SGHVS, CDR2 FNYEAQ. CDR3 sequence: CASSSRGLCNQPQHF. The CDR3 nucleotides read TGTGCCAGCAGCTCCAGGGGGCTCTGCAATCAGCCCCAGCATTTT.

The genes are TRBV19 and TRBJ1-2; TRBD1 is a possible D gene (5 bases). Germline-derived CDR1 and CDR2 are LNHDA and SQIVND (reference sequence). This CDR3 is 14 amino acids long. Trimming cost V 3 bases and J 2 bases, with 10 bases left between them. The chain's CDR3 is CASSIGTGNYGYTF. The CDR3 region has the DNA TGTGCCAGTAGTATTGGTACAGGCAACTATGGCTACACCTTC.

This clone was observed once. This rearrangement joins TRBV9 to TRBJ1-1; tentatively, D is TRBD1 (6 bases). CDR1 and CDR2 from the germline V gene are SGDLS and YYNGEE. The CDR3 sequence is 13 residues long. V dropped 3 bases and J dropped 3 bases, with 9 bases sitting between them. The CDR3 DNA is TGTGCCAGCAGCGGGGGGCCTGACACTGAAGCTTTCTTT. It is translated as CASSGGPDTEAFF.

This clone came up once. The V gene is TRBV9, the J gene TRBJ2-1; 8 bases match TRBD2. The junction had 7 bases not matched to a gene; V was cut back by 0 bases and J by 8 bases. In germline, CDR1 is SGDLS, CDR2 YYNGEE. The CDR3 is made up of 15 amino acids. The CDR3 DNA follows: TGTGCCAGCAGCGTAGCTCGGGGGGGCAGAGATGAGCAGTTCTTC. Protein: CASSVARGGRDEQFF.

There are a few counts of this clone. V gene TRBV28 combines with J gene TRBJ1-1; possible D gene TRBD1, 5 bases. Per germline, CDR1 MDHEN and CDR2 SYDVKM. This CDR3 comprises 13 residues. V was trimmed by 7 bases and J by 3 bases, leaving 12 bases between them. The DNA for the CDR3 is TGTGCCAGCACCTGGGGGGGTGACACTGAAGCTTTCTTT. This encodes CASTWGGDTEAFF.

V and J are TRBV18 and TRBJ1-5, with D possibly matching TRBD1 (5 bases). Germline assignment: CDR1 KGHSH and CDR2 LQKENI. The germline V and J ends were trimmed by 2 bases and 0 bases, with 11 bases remaining between them. The CDR3 runs to 16 residues. CDR3 DNA: TGTGCCAGCTCACCAGACAGACCCTATAGCAATCAGCCCCAGCATTTT. It specifies CASSPDRPYSNQPQHF. The variable domain in full, completed from reference TRBV18 and TRBJ1-5, reads NAGVMQNPRHLVRRRGQEARLRCSPMKGHSHVYWYRQLPEEGLKFMVYLQKENIIDESGMPKERFSAEFPKEGPSILRIQQVVRGDSAAYFCASSPDRPYSNQPQHFGDGTRLSIL.

The CDR3 DNA is TGCGCCAGCAGCTTGGGGTCGGGAGGAAACACCATATATTTT. As protein: CASSLGSGGNTIYF. The chain recombines TRBV5-1 with TRBJ1-3, with unresolved D. The V gene lost 0 bases and the J gene lost 4 bases, with 8 bases spanning the gap. This CDR3 is 14 amino acids long. The germline V gene encodes CDR1 SGHRS and CDR2 YFSETQ.

This clone appeared a few times. The V and J genes are TRBV7-9 and TRBJ2-5, with 8 bases identical to TRBD2. J lost 2 bases, V lost 5 bases, and 10 bases had no gene match. The CDR3 covers 16 residues. Germline V gives CDR1 SEHNR, CDR2 FQNEAQ (reference sequence). The CDR3 DNA sequence: TGTGCCAGCAGCCCGGGTGCGGGGGGCCATCAAGAGACCCAGTACTTC. As protein: CASSPGAGGHQETQYF.

In DNA, the CDR3 is TGTGCCAGCAGCCAAGTTGATCACAGGTCTACAGGGGATACGCAGTATTTT. Translating gives CASSQVDHRSTGDTQYF. The chain carries TRBV4-2 and TRBJ2-3; D is possibly TRBD1 (6 bases). V was shortened by 1 base and J by 6 bases, with 20 bases between the two germline ends. Germline loops: CDR1 LGHNA, CDR2 YNFKEQ. The CDR3 length is 17 residues.

V gene TRBV30 combines with J gene TRBJ1-2; 7 positions match TRBD1. V trimming: 3 bases; J trimming: 4 bases; junction bases outside the gene matches: 5. The CDR3 contains 13 residues. The germline V gene has CDR1 GTSNPN and CDR2 SVGIG (reference sequence). The CDR3 nucleotides read TGTGCCTGGAGCTGGGGACAGTCCTATGGCTACACCTTC. Its translation: CAWSWGQSYGYTF.

This chain uses TRBV7-9 with TRBJ2-3; 14 nucleotides line up with TRBD2. J gave up 2 bases and V 3 bases, and 4 bases lay outside the gene matches. This CDR3 is 17 amino acids long. Germline-derived CDR1 and CDR2 are SEHNR and FQNEAQ (reference sequence). CDR3 amino acids: CASSFGLAGGPTDTQYF. The CDR3 DNA reads TGTGCCAGCAGCTTCGGACTAGCGGGAGGACCCACAGATACGCAGTATTTT.

The sample holds one count of this clone. The rearrangement uses TRBV19 and TRBJ2-5, with TRBD1 matching 10 bases. The germline CDR1 and CDR2 sequences are LNHDA and SQIVND (reference sequence). This CDR3 has 15 residues. Trimming cost V 4 bases and J 2 bases; bases outside gene matches: 4. DNA of the CDR3: TGTGCCAGTAGTACTTGGACAGGGGGACAAGAGACCCAGTACTTC. Translated: CASSTWTGGQETQYF.

This chain uses TRBV18 with TRBJ2-3; the D gene is possibly TRBD2 (7 bases). This CDR3 is built from 15 residues. Germline-derived CDR1 and CDR2 are KGHSH and LQKENI. The germline V and J ends were trimmed by 3 bases and 4 bases, with 14 bases remaining between them. This CDR3 is CASSPLTGGADTQYF. DNA of the CDR3: TGTGCCAGCTCACCCCTCACGGGGGGCGCAGATACGCAGTATTTT.

This clone was seen once. This rearrangement joins TRBV7-6 to TRBJ2-1; 9 nucleotides match TRBD1. In germline, CDR1 is SGHVS, CDR2 FNYEAQ. The CDR3 loop spans 17 amino acids. Trimming at V came to 2 bases and at J to 6 bases, leaving 11 bases not matched to a gene. This chain's CDR3 is CASSLTGTGRSPNEQFF. The CDR3 DNA reads TGTGCCAGCAGCTTAACCGGGACAGGGCGGTCACCCAATGAGCAGTTCTTC.

In its sample, this clone ranks as medium-sized. The chain links TRBV29-1 to TRBJ2-3, with D unclear. V lost 0 bases and J lost 6, with 7 bases in between. In germline, CDR1 is SQVTM, CDR2 ANQGSEA. The CDR3 has 12 residues. CDR3 nucleotide sequence: TGCAGCGTTGAAGATCCTGGGGATACGCAGTATTTT. Translation: CSVEDPGDTQYF.

A few counts support this clone. The chain has TRBV9 and TRBJ1-4; the D is unclear. Germline V gene data show CDR1 as SGDLS and CDR2 as YYNGEE. Trimming cost V 3 bases and J 0 bases, with 9 bases left between them. The CDR3 is 15 residues long. DNA of the CDR3: TGTGCCAGCAGCGCCTCTCTCGCAACTAATGAAAAACTGTTTTTT. Translated: CASSASLATNEKLFF.

This rearrangement joins TRBV7-9 to TRBJ2-3; D may be TRBD1 or TRBD2 (5 bases each). This CDR3 region has 16 residues. The germline V and J ends were trimmed by 3 bases and 3 bases, with 16 bases remaining between them. Germline V gives CDR1 SEHNR, CDR2 FQNEAQ (reference sequence). This CDR3 is CASSFSGTRRTDTQYF. DNA for the CDR3: TGTGCCAGCAGCTTCTCCGGGACCCGGAGGACAGATACGCAGTATTTT. The full variable domain, its missing parts supplied by reference TRBV7-9 and TRBJ2-3, is DTGVSQNPRHKITKRGQNVTFRCDPISEHNRLYWYRQTLGQGPEFLTYFQNEAQLEKSRLLSDRFSAERPKGSFSTLEIQRTEQGDSAMYLCASSFSGTRRTDTQYFGPGTRLTVL.